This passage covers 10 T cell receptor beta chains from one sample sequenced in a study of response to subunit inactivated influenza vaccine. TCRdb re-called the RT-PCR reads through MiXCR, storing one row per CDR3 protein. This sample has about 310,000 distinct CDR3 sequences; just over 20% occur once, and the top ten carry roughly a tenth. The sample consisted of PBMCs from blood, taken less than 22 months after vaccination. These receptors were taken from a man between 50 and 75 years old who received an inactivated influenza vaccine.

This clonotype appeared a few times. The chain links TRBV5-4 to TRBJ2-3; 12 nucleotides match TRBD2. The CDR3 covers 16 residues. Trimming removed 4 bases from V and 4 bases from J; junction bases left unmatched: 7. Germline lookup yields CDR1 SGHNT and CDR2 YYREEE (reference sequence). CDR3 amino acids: CASSPTSGRVADTQYF. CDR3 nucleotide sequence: TGTGCCAGCAGCCCGACTAGCGGGAGAGTCGCAGATACGCAGTATTTT.

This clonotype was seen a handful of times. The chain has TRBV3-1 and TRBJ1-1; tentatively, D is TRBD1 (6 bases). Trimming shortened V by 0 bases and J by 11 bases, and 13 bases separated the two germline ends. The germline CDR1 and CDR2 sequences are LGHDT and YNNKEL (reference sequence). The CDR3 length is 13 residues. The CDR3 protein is CASSQDGRGPAFF. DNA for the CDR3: TGTGCCAGCAGCCAAGATGGGCGGGGGCCGGCTTTCTTT.

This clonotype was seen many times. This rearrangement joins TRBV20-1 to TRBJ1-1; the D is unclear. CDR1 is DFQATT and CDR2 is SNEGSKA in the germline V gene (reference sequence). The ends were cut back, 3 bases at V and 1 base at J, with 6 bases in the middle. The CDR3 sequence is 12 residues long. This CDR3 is CSASLGNTEAFF. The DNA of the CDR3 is TGCAGTGCTAGTCTGGGGAACACTGAAGCTTTCTTT.

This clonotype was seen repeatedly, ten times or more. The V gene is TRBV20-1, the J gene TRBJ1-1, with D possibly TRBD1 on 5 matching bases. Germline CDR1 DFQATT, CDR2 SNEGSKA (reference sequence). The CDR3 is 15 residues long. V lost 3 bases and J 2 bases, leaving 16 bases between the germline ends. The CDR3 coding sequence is TGCAGTGCTAGTGGGGGTTTCCGCGGAAACACTGAAGCTTTCTTT. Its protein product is CSASGGFRGNTEAFF.

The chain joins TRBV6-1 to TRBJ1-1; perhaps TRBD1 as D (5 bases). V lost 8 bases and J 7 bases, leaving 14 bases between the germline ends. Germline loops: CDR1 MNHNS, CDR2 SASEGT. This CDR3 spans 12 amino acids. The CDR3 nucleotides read TGTGCCAGCGACTTGGGGGGGTTTGAAGCTTTCTTT. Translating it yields CASDLGGFEAFF.

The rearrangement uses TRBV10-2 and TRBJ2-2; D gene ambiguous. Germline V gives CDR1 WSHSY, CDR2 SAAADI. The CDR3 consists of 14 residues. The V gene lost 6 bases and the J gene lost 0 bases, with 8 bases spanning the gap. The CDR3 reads CASSIYANTGELFF. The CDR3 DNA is TGCGCCAGCAGCATCTACGCGAACACCGGGGAGCTGTTTTTT.

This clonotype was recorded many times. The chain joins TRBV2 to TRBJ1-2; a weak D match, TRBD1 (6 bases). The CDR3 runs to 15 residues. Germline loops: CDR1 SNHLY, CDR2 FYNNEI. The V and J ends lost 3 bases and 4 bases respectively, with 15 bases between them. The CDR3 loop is CASSDLLTGIYGYTF. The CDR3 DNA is TGTGCCAGCAGTGACCTTCTTACAGGGATCTATGGCTACACCTTC. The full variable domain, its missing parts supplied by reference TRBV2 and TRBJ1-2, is EPEVTQTPSHQVTQMGQEVILRCVPISNHLYFYWYRQILGQKVEFLVSFYNNEISEKSEIFDDQFSVERPDGSNFTLKIRSTKLEDSAMYFCASSDLLTGIYGYTFGSGTRLTVV.

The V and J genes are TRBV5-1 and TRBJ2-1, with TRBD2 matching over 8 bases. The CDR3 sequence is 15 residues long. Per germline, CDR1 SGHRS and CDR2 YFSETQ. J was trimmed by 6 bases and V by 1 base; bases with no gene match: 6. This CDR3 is CASSLSAGGINEQFF. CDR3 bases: TGCGCCAGCAGCTTGTCGGCGGGGGGCATCAATGAGCAGTTCTTC. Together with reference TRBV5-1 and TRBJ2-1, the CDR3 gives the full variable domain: KAGVTQTPRYLIKTRGQQVTLSCSPISGHRSVSWYQQTPGQGLQFLFEYFSETQRNKGNFPGRFSGRQFSNSRSEMNVSTLELGDSALYLCASSLSAGGINEQFFGPGTRLTVL.

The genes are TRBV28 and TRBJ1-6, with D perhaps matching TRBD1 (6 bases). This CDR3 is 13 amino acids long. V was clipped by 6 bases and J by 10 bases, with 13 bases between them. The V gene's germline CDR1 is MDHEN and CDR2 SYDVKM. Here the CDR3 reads CASSLDRLSPLHF. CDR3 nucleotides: TGTGCCAGCAGCCTGGACAGACTGTCACCCCTCCACTTT.

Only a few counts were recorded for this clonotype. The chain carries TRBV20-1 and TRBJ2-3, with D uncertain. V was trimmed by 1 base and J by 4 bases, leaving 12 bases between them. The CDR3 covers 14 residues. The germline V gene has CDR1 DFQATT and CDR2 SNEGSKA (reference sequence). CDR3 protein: CSARAPVGADTQYF. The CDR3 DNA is TGCAGTGCTAGAGCCCCGGTTGGGGCAGATACGCAGTATTTT.